Shown below are 2 T cell receptor beta chains from a single sample sequenced in a study of T cell repertoires in cytomegalovirus infection. Each CDR3 protein gets one entry after TCRdb re-called the reads with MiXCR. This sample has approximately 240,000 distinct CDR3 sequences; about 12% occur once, and the top ten carry 1.5% to 2%. The sample was PBMCs. Receptors were obtained from a human donor in good health (CMV status not recorded). Some clones in this sample may be carry-over from other donors' samples.

The chain carries TRBV18 and TRBJ2-6; D gene unclear. The CDR3 loop spans 18 amino acids. The germline gives CDR1 KGHSH, CDR2 LQKENI. V lost 0 bases to trimming and J lost 0 bases, with 12 bases between them. For the CDR3, the DNA is TGTGCCAGCTCACCACCGAAGGGAATGGACTCTGGGGCCAACGTCCTGACTTTC. Its protein product is CASSPPKGMDSGANVLTF.

This clonotype came up many times. This chain uses TRBV6-2 or TRBV6-3 with TRBJ1-1; 10 positions match TRBD1. Trimming took 3 bases from V and 2 from J; bases not matched to a gene: 3. This CDR3 region has 15 residues. Germline assignment: CDR1 MNHEY and CDR2 SVGEGT. The CDR3 nucleotides read TGTGCCAGCAGTTATGGGGACAGGGGAAACACTGAAGCTTTCTTT. It encodes CASSYGDRGNTEAFF.